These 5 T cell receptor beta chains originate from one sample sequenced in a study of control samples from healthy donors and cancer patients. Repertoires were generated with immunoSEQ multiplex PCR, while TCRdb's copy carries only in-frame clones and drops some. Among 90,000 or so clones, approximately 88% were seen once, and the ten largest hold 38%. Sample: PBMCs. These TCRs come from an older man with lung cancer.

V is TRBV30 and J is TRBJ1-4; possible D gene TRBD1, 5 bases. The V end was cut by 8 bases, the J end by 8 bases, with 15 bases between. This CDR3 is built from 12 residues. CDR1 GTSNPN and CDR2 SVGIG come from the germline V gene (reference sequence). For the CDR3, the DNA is TGTGCCGTGCGGCAGGGTAGGGAAAAACTGTTTTTT. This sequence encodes CAVRQGREKLFF.

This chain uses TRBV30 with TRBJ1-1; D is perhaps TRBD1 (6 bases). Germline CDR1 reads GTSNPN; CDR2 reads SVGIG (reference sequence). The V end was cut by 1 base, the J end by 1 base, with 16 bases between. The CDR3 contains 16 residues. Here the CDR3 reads CAWSEKGGQGNTEAFF. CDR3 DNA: TGTGCCTGGAGTGAGAAGGGGGGCCAGGGGAACACTGAAGCTTTCTTT.

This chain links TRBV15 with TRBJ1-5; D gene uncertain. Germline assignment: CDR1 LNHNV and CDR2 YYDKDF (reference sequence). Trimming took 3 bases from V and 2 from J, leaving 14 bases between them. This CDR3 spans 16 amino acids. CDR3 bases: TGTGCCACCAGCAGTCGGGCGGTCGTAGGCAATCAGCCCCAGCATTTT. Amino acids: CATSSRAVVGNQPQHF.

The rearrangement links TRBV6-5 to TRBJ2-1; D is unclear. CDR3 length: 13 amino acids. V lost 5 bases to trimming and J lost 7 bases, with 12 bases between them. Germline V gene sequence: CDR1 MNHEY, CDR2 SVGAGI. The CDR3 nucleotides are TGTGCCAGCAGTCTTACCGAGAGGAATGAGCAGTTCTTC. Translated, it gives CASSLTERNEQFF.

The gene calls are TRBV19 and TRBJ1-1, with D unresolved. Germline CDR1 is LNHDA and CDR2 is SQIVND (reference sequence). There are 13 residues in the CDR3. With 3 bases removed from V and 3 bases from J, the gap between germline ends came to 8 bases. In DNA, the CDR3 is TGTGCCAGTAGTATCGGCACGTACACTGAAGCTTTCTTT. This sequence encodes CASSIGTYTEAFF.